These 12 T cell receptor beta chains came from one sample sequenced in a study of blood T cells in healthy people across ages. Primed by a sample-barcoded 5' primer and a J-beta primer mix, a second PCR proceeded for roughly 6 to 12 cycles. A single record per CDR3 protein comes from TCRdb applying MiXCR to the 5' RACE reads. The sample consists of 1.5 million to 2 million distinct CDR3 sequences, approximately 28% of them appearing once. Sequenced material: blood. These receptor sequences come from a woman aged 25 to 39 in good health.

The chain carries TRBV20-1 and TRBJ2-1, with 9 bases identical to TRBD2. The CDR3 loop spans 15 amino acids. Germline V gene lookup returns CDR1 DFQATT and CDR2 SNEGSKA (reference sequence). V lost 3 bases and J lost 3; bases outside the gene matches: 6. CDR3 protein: CSASPSSGIYNEQFF. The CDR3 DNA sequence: TGCAGTGCTAGTCCGTCTAGCGGGATCTACAATGAGCAGTTCTTC.

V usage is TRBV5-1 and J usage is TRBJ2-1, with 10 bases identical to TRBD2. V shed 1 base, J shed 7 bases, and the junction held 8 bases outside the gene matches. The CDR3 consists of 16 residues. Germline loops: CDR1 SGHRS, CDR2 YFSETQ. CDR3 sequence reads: CASSLRAGTSVNEQFF. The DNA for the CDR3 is TGCGCCAGCAGCTTGCGAGCCGGGACTAGCGTAAATGAGCAGTTCTTC.

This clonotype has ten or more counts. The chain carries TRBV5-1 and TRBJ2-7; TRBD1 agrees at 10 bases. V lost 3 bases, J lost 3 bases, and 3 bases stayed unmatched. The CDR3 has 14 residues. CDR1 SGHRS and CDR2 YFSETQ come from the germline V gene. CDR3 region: CASSSGTGVYEQYF. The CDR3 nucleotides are TGCGCCAGCAGCTCCGGGACAGGGGTCTACGAGCAGTACTTC.

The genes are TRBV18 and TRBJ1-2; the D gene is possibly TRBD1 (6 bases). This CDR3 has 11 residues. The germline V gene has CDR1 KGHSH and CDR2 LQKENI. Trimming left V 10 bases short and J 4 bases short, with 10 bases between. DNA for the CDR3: TGTGCCACCGGGGACACCTATGGCTACACCTTC. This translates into CATGDTYGYTF.

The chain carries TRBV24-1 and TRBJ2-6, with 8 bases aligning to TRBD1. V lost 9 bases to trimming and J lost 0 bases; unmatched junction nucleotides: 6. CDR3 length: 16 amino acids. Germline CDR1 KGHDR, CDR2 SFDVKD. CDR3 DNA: TGTGCCACCGAGGGCACAGGGGGCTCTGGGGCCAACGTCCTGACTTTC. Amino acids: CATEGTGGSGANVLTF.

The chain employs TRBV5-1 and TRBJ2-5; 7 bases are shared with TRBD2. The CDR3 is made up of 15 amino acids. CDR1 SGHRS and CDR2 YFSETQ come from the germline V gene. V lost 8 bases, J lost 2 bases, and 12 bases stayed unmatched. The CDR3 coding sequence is TGCGCCAGTCTCCCGGGCGGGAGTGGGCAAGAGACCCAGTACTTC. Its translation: CASLPGGSGQETQYF.

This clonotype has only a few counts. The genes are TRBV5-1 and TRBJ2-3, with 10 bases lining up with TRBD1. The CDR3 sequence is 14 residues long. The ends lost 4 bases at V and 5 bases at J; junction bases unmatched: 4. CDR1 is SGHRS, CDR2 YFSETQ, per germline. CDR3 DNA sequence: TGCGCCAGCAGCAACGGACAGGGGGGAGATACGCAGTATTTT. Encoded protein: CASSNGQGGDTQYF.

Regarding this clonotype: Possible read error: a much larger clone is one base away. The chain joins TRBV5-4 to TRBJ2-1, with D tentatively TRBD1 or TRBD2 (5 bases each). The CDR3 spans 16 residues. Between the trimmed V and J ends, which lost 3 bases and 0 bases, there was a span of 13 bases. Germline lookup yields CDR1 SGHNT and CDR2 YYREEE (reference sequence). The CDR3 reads CASSSGTRRSYNEQFF. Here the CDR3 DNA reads TGTGCCAGCAGCTCCGGGACCCGACGCTCCTACAATGAGCAGTTCTTC.

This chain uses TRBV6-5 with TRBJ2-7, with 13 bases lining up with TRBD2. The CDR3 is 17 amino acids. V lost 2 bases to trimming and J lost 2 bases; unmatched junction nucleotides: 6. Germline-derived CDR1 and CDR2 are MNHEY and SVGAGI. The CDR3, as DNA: TGTGCCAGCAGTTACACTAGCGGGAGGGCCGAGCCCTACGAGCAGTACTTC. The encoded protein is CASSYTSGRAEPYEQYF.

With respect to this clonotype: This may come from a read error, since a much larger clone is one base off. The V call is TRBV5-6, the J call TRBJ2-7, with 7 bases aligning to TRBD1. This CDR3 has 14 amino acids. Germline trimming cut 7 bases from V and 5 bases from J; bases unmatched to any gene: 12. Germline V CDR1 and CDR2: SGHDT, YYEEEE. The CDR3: CASGPINRGHEQYF. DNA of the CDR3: TGTGCCAGCGGCCCCATCAACAGGGGTCACGAGCAGTACTTC.

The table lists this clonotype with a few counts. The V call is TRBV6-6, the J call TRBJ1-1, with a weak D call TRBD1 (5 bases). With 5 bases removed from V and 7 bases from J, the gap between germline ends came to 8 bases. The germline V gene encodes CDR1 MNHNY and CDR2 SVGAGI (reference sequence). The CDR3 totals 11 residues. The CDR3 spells CASSGGFEAFF. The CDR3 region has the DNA TGTGCCAGCAGTGGGGGATTTGAAGCTTTCTTT.

The CDR3 sequence is CASSVQSRGETQYF. The CDR3 DNA reads TGTGCCAGCAGCGTACAATCCAGGGGGGAGACCCAGTACTTC. This rearrangement joins TRBV9 to TRBJ2-5, with 7 positions matching TRBD1. CDR1 is SGDLS, CDR2 YYNGEE, per germline. The CDR3 runs to 14 residues. Unmatched junction bases numbered 5, after V lost 1 base and J lost 5 bases.